This passage covers 2 T cell receptor beta chains from one sample sequenced in a study of a mutant IDH1 vaccine in newly diagnosed glioma. The assay was immunoSEQ multiplex PCR, and TCRdb's table has in-frame clones only and misses some. The sample has 50,000 to 75,000 clones, about 86% seen once. These receptors are not linked to any known antigen. The time point denotes: week 5, during vaccination. In the vaccine, a single dose held 300 ug of the mutant IDH1 20-mer peptide, along with topical imiquimod. Sequencing used PBMCs, obtained from a glioma patient whose treatment included an IDH1 peptide vaccine. These TCRs come from a woman aged 50 to 60 with glioma.

The gene calls are TRBV19 and TRBJ2-6; TRBD2 agrees at 12 bases. The J segment lost 1 base and the V segment lost 7 bases, leaving 5 bases of the junction unmatched. CDR1 LNHDA and CDR2 SQIVND come from the germline V gene (reference sequence). The CDR3 contains 17 residues. Written as DNA, the CDR3 is TGTGCCAGTACCACGACTAGCGGGAGTTCTGGGGCCAACGTCCTGACTTTC. As protein: CASTTTSGSSGANVLTF.

V gene TRBV7-2 combines with J gene TRBJ2-7, with D hard to call. V gave up 1 base and J gave up 0 bases, with 10 bases separating them. The germline V gene has CDR1 SGHTA and CDR2 FQGNSA. The CDR3 runs to 15 residues. This CDR3 reads CASSLGAALSYEQYF. The DNA of the CDR3 is TGTGCCAGCAGCTTAGGGGCGGCTCTCTCCTACGAGCAGTACTTC. The full variable domain, in which reference TRBV7-2 and TRBJ2-7 provide the parts outside the CDR3, is GAGVSQSPSNKVTEKGKDVELRCDPISGHTALYWYRQSLGQGLEFLIYFQGNSAPDKSGLPSDRFSAERTGGSVSTLTIQRTQQEDSAVYLCASSLGAALSYEQYFGPGTRLTVT.